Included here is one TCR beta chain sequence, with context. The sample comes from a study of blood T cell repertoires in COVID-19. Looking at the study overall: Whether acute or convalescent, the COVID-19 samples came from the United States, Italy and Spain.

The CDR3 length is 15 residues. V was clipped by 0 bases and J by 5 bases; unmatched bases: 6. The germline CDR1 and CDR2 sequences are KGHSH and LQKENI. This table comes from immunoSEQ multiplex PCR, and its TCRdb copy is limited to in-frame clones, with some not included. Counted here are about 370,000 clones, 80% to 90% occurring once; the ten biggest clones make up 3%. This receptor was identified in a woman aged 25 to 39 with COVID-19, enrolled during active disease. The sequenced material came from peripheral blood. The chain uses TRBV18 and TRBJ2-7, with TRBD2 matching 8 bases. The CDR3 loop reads CASSPPAGGLHEQYF. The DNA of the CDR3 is TGTGCCAGCTCACCACCGGCGGGGGGCCTGCACGAGCAGTACTTC.